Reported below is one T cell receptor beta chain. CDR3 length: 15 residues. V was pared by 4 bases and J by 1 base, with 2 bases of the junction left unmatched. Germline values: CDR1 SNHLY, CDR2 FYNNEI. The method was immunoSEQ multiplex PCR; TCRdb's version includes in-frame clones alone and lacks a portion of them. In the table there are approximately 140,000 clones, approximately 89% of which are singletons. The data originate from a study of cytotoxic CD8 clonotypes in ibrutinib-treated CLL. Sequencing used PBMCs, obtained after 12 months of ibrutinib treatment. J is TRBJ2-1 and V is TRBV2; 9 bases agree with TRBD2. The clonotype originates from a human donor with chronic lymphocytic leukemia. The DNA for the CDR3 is TGTGCCAGCAGTGCAGCGGGAGGATCCTACAATGAGCAGTTCTTC. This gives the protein CASSAAGGSYNEQFF.